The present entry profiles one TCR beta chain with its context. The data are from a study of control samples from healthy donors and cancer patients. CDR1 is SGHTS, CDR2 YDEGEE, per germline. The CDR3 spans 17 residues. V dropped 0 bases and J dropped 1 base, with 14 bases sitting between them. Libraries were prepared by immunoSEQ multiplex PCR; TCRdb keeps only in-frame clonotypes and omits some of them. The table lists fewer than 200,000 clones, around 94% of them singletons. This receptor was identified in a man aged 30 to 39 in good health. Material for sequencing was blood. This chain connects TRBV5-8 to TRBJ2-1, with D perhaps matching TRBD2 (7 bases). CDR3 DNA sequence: TGTGCCAGCAGCTTGGTGGGGGGGCCTCTATCCTACAATGAGCAGTTCTTC. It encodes CASSLVGGPLSYNEQFF. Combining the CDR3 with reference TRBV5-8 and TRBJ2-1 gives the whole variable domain EAGVTQSPTHLIKTRGQQATLRCSPISGHTSVYWYQQALGLGLQFLLWYDEGEERNRGNFPPRFSGRQFPNYSSELNVNALELEDSALYLCASSLVGGPLSYNEQFFGPGTRLTVL.